This section outlines one T cell receptor (beta chain) sequence together with its context. The table lists this clone with a few counts. Its antigen is unknown. No base quality information exists; no much larger clone differs at one position. To sequence the TCRbeta CDR3 region, genomic DNA was isolated from the sorted cells. The immunoSEQ Assay was used to sequence the TCRbeta CDR3 regions. TCRdb limited this immuneACCESS table to in-frame rearrangements with V and J called. A share of clones is missing; checked studies link under half to unresolved V genes, and the rest is unexplained. Within this sample are 40,000 to 55,000 clones, with approximately 90% of them counted one time only. Jointly, the top ten make up roughly 12% of the sample. The entry originates in a study of OX40 agonist ivuxolimab in advanced cancers. Background on the whole study: Ivuxolimab, which targeted the costimulatory receptor OX40 (CD134), was an agonistic, fully human IgG2 monoclonal antibody. Intravenous ivuxolimab was administered to patients every 2 weeks at six dose levels: 0.01, 0.1, 0.3, 1.5, 3 and 10 mg/kg. Of the approximately 50 patients in dose escalation, about 20 had hepatocellular carcinoma, about 15 had melanoma, 9 had renal cell carcinoma and 9 had head and neck cancer. The dose-escalation cohort was roughly 87% male with a mean age of about 60 years, ranging from roughly 23 to 85. Patients were allowed to have had prior anti-PD-1, anti-PD-L1 or anti-CTLA-4 therapy, and around 43% of the dose-escalation patients had been treated with checkpoint inhibitors. Partial responses were achieved by three dose-escalation patients, of whom one had hepatocellular carcinoma and two had cutaneous melanoma. Peripheral TCRbeta sequencing aimed to test whether ivuxolimab altered TCR sequence diversity and caused clonal T-cell expansion. The paper reports the monotherapy dose-escalation portion (N = 52 patients) of the phase I ivuxolimab trial.

Patients with a history of autoimmune disease or receiving systemic immunosuppression were excluded from the trial. Peripheral blood for TCR sequencing was collected from all dose cohorts at baseline, on cycle 4 day 1, and on cycle 7 day 1. Samples were obtained from an open-label, multicenter, first-in-human phase I dose-escalation trial of ivuxolimab. Adults with locally advanced or metastatic melanoma, renal cell carcinoma, hepatocellular carcinoma or head and neck squamous cell carcinoma were enrolled in the trial. Before TCR sequencing, CD4+ and CD8+ T cells were separately sorted from peripheral blood. The germline ends are 18 bases apart after V is trimmed by 3 bases and J by 4 bases. The germline V gene provides CDR1 MDHEN and CDR2 SYDVKM. From its cysteine to its phenylalanine, the CDR3 spans 16 amino acids. Only the CDR3 DNA stays, 48 bases, in frame from base 1. Overall study outcomes, separate from this receptor: Which antigens the clonally expanded peripheral T cells were specific for was not determined. After ivuxolimab, expanded clones were on average more numerous among CD8+ T cells than among CD4+ T cells. In the 0.1-3.0 mg/kg groups, partial responders had among the lowest normalized peripheral clonal expansion, particularly in CD8+ T cells. Low levels of normalized T-cell clonal expansion were also seen in some patients who did not respond. At doses of 0.1 to 3.0 mg/kg, clonal expansion of both CD4+ and CD8+ T cells in blood was seen between baseline and week 6.

The receptor comes from an adult with an advanced solid tumor such as melanoma, head and neck, liver or kidney cancer. Sequencing used CD4+ or CD8+ T cells sorted from blood, obtained in a trial of the OX40 agonist ivuxolimab. Recombination joined TRBV28 with TRBJ1-1, and the D gene may be TRBD1, 6 bases matching. The encoded CDR3 is CASSLILGGGPTEAFF. The DNA reads as follows: TGTGCCAGCAGTTTGATCCTGGGGGGGGGCCCCACTGAAGCTTTCTTT.